This T cell receptor (beta chain) was captured in a study of regulatory T cells in long-lasting Graves disease. Whole-study context: A definition of persistent Graves' disease required over 5 years of antithyroid drugs plus positive TSH receptor antibodies.

The time point: persistent/refractory GD, antithyroid drugs over 5 years with positive TRAb. Extracted PBMC RNA gave rise to the TCR library. To make TCR beta libraries, researchers used iRepertoire HTBI primers and Arm-PCR of CDR3 regions. TCRdb used MiXCR to reprocess the multiplex PCR reads, holding one entry per CDR3 protein. Of around 400,000 distinct CDR3 sequences detected, about a quarter appear once; the ten largest clones hold over 25%. Study results and caveats: Persistent disease preferred TRBV28, TRBJ1-2 and TRBJ2-5; new disease, TRBV20-1 and TRBJ2-1. More public clonotypes were shared by persistent patients (about 2,700) than by new patients (roughly 930).

This clonotype was counted between two and nine times. Its antigen is as yet unknown. Germline V gene sequence: CDR1 SGHDT, CDR2 YYEEEE. The junction had 14 bases not matched to a gene; V was cut back by 0 bases and J by 2 bases. This CDR3 has 19 residues. The V gene is TRBV5-6, the J gene TRBJ2-7; 10 bases align to TRBD1. The clonotype comes from a female donor with Graves disease. The input for sequencing was peripheral blood mononuclear cells (PBMCs), taken when the disease was refractory, from a patient treated with antithyroid drugs. The CDR3 DNA is TGTGCCAGCAGCTTGGCCGGACAGGGGGGTAATAGCGGAGCCTACGAGCAGTACTTC. Protein sequence: CASSLAGQGGNSGAYEQYF. The full variable domain, in which reference TRBV5-6 and TRBJ2-7 provide the parts outside the CDR3, is DAGVTQSPTHLIKTRGQQVTLRCSPKSGHDTVSWYQQALGQGPQFIFQYYEEEERQRGNFPDRFSGHQFPNYSSELNVNALLLGDSALYLCASSLAGQGGNSGAYEQYFGPGTRLTVT.